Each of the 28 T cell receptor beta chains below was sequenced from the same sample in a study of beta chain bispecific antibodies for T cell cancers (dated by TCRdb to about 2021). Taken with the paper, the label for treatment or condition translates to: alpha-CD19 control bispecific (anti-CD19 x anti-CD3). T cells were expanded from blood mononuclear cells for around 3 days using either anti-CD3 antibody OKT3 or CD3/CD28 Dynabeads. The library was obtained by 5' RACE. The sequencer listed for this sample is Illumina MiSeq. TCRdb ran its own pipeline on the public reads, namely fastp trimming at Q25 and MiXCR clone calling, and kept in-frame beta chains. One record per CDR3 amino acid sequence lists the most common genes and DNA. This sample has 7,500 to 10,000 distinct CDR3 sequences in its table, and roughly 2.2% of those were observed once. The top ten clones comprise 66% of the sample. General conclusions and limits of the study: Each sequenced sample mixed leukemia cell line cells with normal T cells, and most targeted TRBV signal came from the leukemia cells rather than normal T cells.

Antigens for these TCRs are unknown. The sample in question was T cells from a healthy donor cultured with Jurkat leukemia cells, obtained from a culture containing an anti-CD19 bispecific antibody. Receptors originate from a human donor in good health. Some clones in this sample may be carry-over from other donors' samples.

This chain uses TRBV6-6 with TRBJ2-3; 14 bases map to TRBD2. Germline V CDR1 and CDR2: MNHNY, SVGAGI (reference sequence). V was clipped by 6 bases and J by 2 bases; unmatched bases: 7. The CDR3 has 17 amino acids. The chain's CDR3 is CASSPWTSGGNTDTQYF. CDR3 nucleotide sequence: TGTGCCAGCAGCCCATGGACTAGCGGGGGGAACACAGATACGCAGTATTTT.

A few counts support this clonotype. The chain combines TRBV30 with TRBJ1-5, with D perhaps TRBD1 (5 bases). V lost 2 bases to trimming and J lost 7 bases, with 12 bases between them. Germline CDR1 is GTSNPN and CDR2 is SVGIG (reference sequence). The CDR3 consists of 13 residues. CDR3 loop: CAWSLFREQPQHF. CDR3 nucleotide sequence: TGTGCCTGGAGTTTATTCAGGGAACAGCCCCAGCATTTT.

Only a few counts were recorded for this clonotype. The CDR3, as DNA: TGTGCCACCAATGGGGGACCCGCGGGATACACTGAAGCTTTCTTT. Amino acids: CATNGGPAGYTEAFF. V gene TRBV19 combines with J gene TRBJ1-1, with D maybe TRBD1 (5 bases). Germline V gene data show CDR1 as LNHDA and CDR2 as SQIVND (reference sequence). The CDR3 runs to 15 residues. The germline V and J ends were trimmed by 10 bases and 3 bases, with 21 bases remaining between them.

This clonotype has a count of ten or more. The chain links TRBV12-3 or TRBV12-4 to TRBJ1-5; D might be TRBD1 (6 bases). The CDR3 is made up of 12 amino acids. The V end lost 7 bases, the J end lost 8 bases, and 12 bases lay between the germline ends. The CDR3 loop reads CASMGRGKPQHF. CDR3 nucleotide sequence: TGTGCCAGCATGGGCAGGGGTAAGCCCCAGCATTTT.

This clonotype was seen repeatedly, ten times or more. The CDR3 spells CASSLGDRIYYF. Here the CDR3 DNA reads TGTGCCAGCAGCTTAGGTGACAGGATTTATTATTTT. The chain recombines TRBV7-9 with TRBJ2-3; perhaps TRBD1 as D (6 bases). Trimming stripped 1 base from V and 15 bases from J, with 14 bases between. The CDR3 spans 12 residues. CDR1 is SEHNR and CDR2 is FQNEAQ in the germline V gene (reference sequence).

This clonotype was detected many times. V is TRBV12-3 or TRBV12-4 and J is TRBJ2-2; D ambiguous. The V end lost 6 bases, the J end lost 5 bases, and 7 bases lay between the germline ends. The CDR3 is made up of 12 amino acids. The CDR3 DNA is TGTGCCAGCAGCCCGGAGACCGGGGAGCTGTTTTTT. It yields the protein CASSPETGELFF.

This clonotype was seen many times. The CDR3: CASSEVGGNSYEQYF. The DNA of the CDR3 is TGTGCCAGCAGTGAAGTCGGGGGGAACTCCTACGAGCAGTACTTC. This chain joins TRBV6-1 and TRBJ2-7; TRBD2 agrees at 7 bases. CDR1 is MNHNS and CDR2 is SASEGT in the germline V gene. The CDR3 contains 15 residues. The junction had 3 bases not matched to a gene; V was cut back by 1 base and J by 0 bases.

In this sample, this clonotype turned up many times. This CDR3 reads CASSLTERGAFSRTDTQYF. The CDR3 region has the DNA TGTGCCAGCAGCTTAACGGAGCGGGGGGCATTTTCCCGCACAGATACGCAGTATTTT. The V call is TRBV7-6, the J call TRBJ2-3; 9 bases align to TRBD2. This CDR3 contains 19 residues. Per the germline V gene, CDR1 is SGHVS and CDR2 is FNYEAQ. V lost 2 bases, J lost 1 base, and 13 bases stayed unmatched.

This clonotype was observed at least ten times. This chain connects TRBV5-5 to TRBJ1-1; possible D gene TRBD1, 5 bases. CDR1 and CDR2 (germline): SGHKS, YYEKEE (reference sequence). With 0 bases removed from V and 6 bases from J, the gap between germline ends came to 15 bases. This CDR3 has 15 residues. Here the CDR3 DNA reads TGTGCCAGCAGCTTGGGGGCAGGGTTGTTGCCTGAAGCTTTCTTT. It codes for CASSLGAGLLPEAFF. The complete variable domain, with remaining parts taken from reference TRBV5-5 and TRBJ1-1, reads DAGVTQSPTHLIKTRGQQVTLRCSPISGHKSVSWYQQVLGQGPQFIFQYYEKEERGRGNFPDRFSARQFPNYSSELNVNALLLGDSALYLCASSLGAGLLPEAFFGQGTRLTVV.

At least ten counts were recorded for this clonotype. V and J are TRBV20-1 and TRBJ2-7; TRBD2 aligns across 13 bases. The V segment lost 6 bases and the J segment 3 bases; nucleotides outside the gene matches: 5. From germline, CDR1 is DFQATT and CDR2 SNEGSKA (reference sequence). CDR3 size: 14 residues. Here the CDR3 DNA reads TGCAGTGCCATGGGACTAGCGGGGAACTACGAGCAGTACTTC. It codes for CSAMGLAGNYEQYF.

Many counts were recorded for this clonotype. The CDR3 region is CASSESLGVYEKLFF. In nucleotides, the CDR3 is TGTGCCAGCAGTGAATCCCTGGGGGTTTATGAAAAACTGTTTTTT. The J gene is TRBJ1-4, the V gene TRBV25-1, with TRBD1 as a possible D gene (5 bases). The V gene's germline CDR1 is MGHDK and CDR2 SYGVNS. This CDR3 spans 15 amino acids. Trimming cost V 1 base and J 6 bases, with 12 bases left between them. Combining the CDR3 with reference TRBV25-1 and TRBJ1-4 gives the whole variable domain EADIYQTPRYLVIGTGKKITLECSQTMGHDKMYWYQQDPGMELHLIHYSYGVNSTEKGDLSSESTVSRIRTEHFPLTLESARPSHTSQYLCASSESLGVYEKLFFGSGTQLSVL.

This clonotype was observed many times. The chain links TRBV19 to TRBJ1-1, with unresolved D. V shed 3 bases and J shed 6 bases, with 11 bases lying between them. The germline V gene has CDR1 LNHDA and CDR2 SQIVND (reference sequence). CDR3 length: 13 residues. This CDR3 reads CASSIMDVAEAFF. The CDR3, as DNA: TGTGCCAGTAGTATTATGGATGTCGCTGAAGCTTTCTTT.

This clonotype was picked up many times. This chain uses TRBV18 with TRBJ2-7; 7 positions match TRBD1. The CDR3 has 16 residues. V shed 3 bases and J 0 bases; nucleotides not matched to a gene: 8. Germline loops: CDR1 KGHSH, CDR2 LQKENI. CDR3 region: CASSPGRGQTSYEQYF. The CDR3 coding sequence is TGTGCCAGCTCACCTGGCAGGGGACAGACCTCCTACGAGCAGTACTTC.

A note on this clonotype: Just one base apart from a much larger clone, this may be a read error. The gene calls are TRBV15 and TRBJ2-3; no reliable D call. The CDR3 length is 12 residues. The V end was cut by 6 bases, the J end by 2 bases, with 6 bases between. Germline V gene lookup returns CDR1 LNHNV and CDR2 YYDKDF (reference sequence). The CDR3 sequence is CATRVDTDTQYF. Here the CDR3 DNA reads TGTGCCACCAGGGTGGACACAGATACGCAGTATTTT.

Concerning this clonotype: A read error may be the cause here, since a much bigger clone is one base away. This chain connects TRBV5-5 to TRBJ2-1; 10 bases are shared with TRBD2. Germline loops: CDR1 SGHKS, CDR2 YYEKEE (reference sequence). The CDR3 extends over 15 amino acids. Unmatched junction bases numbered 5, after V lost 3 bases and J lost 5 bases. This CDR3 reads CASSSSGGTHNEQFF. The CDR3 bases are TGTGCCAGCAGCTCTAGCGGGGGCACCCACAATGAGCAGTTCTTC.

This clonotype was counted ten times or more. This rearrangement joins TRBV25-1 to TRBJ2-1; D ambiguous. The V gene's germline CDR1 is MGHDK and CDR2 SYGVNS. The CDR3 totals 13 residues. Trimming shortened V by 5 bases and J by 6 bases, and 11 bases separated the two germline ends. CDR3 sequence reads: CASSLSVLNEQFF. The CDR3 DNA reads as TGTGCCAGCAGTTTATCGGTCCTCAATGAGCAGTTCTTC.

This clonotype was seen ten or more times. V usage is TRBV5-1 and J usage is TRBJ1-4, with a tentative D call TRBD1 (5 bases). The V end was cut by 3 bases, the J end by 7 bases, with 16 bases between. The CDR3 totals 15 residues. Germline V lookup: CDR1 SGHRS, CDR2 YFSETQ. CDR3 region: CASSSEGVVGEKLFF. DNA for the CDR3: TGCGCCAGCAGCTCGGAAGGGGTCGTAGGTGAAAAACTGTTTTTT.

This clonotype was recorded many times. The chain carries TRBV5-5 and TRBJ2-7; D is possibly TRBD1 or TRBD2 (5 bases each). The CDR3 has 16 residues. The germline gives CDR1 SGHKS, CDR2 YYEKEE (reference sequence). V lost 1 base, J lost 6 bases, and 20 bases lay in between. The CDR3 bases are TGTGCCAGCAGCTTGTTAACCGGGACCCCGAACGGCGAGCAGTACTTC. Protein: CASSLLTGTPNGEQYF.

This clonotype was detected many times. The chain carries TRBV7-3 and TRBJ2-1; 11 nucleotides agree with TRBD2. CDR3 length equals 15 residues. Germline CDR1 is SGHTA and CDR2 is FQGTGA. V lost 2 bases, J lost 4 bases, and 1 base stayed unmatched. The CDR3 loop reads CASSLASGGYNEQFF. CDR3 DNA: TGTGCCAGCAGCTTAGCTAGCGGGGGGTACAATGAGCAGTTCTTC.

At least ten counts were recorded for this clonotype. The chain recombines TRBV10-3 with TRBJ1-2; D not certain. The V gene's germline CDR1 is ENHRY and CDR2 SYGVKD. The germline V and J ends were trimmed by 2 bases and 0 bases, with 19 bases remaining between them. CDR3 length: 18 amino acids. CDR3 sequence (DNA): TGTGCCATCAGTGAGCAGTGGTCAGCCGAGACGGCTAACTATGGCTACACCTTC. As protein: CAISEQWSAETANYGYTF.

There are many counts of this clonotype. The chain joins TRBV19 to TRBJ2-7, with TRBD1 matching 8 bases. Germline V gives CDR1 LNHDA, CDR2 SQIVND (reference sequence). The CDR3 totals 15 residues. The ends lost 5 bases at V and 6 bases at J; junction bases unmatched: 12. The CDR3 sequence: CASSAGTGGSLEQYF. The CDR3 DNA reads TGTGCCAGTAGTGCCGGGACAGGTGGCTCTCTCGAGCAGTACTTC.

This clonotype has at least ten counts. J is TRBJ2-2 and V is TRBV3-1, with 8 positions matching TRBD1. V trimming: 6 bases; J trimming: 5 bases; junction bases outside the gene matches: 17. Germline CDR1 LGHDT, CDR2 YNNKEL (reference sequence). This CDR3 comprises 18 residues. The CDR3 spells CASRGALGQGSLTGELFF. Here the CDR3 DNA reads TGTGCCAGCAGAGGGGCCTTAGGACAGGGTAGCTTGACCGGGGAGCTGTTTTTT.

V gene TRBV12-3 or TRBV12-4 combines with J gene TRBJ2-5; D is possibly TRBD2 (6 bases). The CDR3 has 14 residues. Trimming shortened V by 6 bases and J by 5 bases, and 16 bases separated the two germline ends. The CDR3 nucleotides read TGTGCCAGCAGCCCGACTAGGATGGAGGAGACCCAGTACTTC. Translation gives CASSPTRMEETQYF.

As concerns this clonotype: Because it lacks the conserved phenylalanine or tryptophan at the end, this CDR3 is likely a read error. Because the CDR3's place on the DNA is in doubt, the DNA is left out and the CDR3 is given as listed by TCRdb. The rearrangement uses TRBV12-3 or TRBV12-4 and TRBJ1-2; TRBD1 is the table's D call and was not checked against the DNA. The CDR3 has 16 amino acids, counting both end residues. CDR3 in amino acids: CARSFSTCEDNYGYNL.

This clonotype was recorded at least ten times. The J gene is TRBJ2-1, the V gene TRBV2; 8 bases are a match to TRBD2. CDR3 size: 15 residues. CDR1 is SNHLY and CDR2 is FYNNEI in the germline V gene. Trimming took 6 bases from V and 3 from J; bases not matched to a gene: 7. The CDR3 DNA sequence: TGTGCCAGCAGATCTTCGGGGGGGATCTACAATGAGCAGTTCTTC. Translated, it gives CASRSSGGIYNEQFF. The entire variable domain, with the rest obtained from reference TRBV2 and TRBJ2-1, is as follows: EPEVTQTPSHQVTQMGQEVILRCVPISNHLYFYWYRQILGQKVEFLVSFYNNEISEKSEIFDDQFSVERPDGSNFTLKIRSTKLEDSAMYFCASRSSGGIYNEQFFGPGTRLTVL.

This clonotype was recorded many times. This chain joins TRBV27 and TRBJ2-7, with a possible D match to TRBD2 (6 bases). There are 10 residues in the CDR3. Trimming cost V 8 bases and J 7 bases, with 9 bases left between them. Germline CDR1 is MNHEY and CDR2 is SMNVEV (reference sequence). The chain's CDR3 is CASGDSEQYF. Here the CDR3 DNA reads TGTGCCAGCGGGGACTCGGAGCAGTACTTC.

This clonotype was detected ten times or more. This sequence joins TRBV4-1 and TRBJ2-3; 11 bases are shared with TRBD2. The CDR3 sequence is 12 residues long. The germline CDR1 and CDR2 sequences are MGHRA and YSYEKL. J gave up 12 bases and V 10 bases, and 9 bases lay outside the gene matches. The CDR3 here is CATGSGGAAQYF. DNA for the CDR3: TGCGCCACCGGTAGCGGGGGGGCGGCCCAGTATTTT.

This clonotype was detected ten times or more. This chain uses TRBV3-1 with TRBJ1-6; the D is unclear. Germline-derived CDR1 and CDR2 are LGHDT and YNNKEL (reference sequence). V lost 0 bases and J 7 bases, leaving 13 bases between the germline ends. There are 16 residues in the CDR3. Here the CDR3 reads CASSQDRRAPNSPLHF. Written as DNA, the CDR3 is TGTGCCAGCAGCCAAGATAGGAGGGCGCCCAATTCACCCCTCCACTTT.